What follows describes a single T cell receptor (beta chain). Its antigen specificity is not known. No base qualities exist here, and no much larger clone lies one base off it. One collaborating source in Seattle enrolled patients while the patients were actively infected and followed the patients over time throughout the course of disease. Whole blood was collected in K2EDTA tubes by collaborating institutions according to the institutions' own protocols. For TCRbeta analysis, collaborators shipped samples as frozen whole blood, isolated PBMCs, or DNA extracted from either of those sample types. The data belong to a study of blood T cell repertoires in COVID-19 (dated by TCRdb to the early 2020s). Background for the entire study: Samples from collaborators originated in the United States, Italy and Spain and spanned both the acute and convalescent phases of COVID-19. The material from the prospective study consisted of cDNA or gDNA derived from T cells, B-cell-depleted T cells, or PBMCs. Deeply sampled blood TCRbeta repertoires from subjects exposed to, actively infected with, or recovered from COVID-19 were included in the dataset. A freely available public database, intended as a resource for researchers studying the immune response to SARS-CoV-2, is where the repertoires were released. The samples were drawn from the first 160 participants of the ongoing ImmuneRACE study and from 950 to 1,500 subjects provided by 6 global collaborators. The sample metadata nearly always contained a de-identified subject ID, COVID-19 status, age in years and sex. Where HLA class I and class II types were available, the types were taken from metadata supplied by the sample provider, not from assay-based typing.

The junction carries 20 bases between V and J, which are trimmed by 2 bases and 0 bases respectively. The CDR3 covers 19 residues, taking in both the cysteine and the phenylalanine. Just the 57-base CDR3 DNA is kept, in frame starting at base 1. Looking up the germline V gene yields CDR1 SGHVS and CDR2 FQNEAQ. General study outcomes and caveats: Clinical and demographic metadata were provided uncurated, with the amount varying by source and participant.

TCRbeta CDR3 regions were amplified from genomic DNA using the immunoSEQ Assay, a bias-controlled multiplex PCR. The original methods were these. The number of nucleated cells in each sample was estimated by amplification of reference gene primers within the assay. Sequence reads were collapsed and filtered to measure the absolute abundance of every unique TCRbeta CDR3 rearrangement. For each sample, productive Simpson clonality was calculated by taking the square root of Simpson's diversity index across productive rearrangements. Held by TCRdb, this immuneACCESS table contains in-frame sequences only and omits some clones. Under half of the omission traces to an unresolved V gene where checked; the cause of the rest is unknown. V and J calls and clone size are copied from that table; D and trimming were computed from the DNA. The table for this sample lists approximately 320,000 clones; 85% to 90% of them were counted only once. The biggest ten clones account for around 10% of the sample.

The sequence joins TRBV7-8 to TRBJ1-5; a tentative D match to TRBD1 spans 6 bases. The sequencing input was peripheral blood. This TCR came from a woman in her twenties or thirties with COVID-19, enrolled during active disease. Read as DNA, the sequence is TGTGCCAGCAGCTTATTAGGCAGGGGCCCAGAAAATAGCAATCAGCCCCAGCATTTT. The resulting protein is CASSLLGRGPENSNQPQHF.